This T cell receptor (beta chain) was obtained from a study of blood T cell repertoires in COVID-19. Study-level information: Samples taken during acute and convalescent COVID-19 were collected in the United States, Italy and Spain. T cells, B-cell-depleted T cells, or PBMCs supplied cDNA or gDNA.

The authors' processing: Estimates of nucleated cell counts were drawn from the amplification of reference gene primers. Sequenced by immunoSEQ multiplex PCR; TCRdb stores in-frame clones only, minus some. V, J and clone size derive from that table, while D and trimming were established from the DNA sequence. The repertoire consists of under 200,000 clones, with approximately 80% occurring once and the leading ten covering roughly 8.3%. Germline V CDR1 and CDR2: LGHDT, YNNKEL (reference sequence). V was clipped by 1 base and J by 10 bases, with 14 bases between them. The CDR3 spans 14 residues. This TCR was recovered from a man aged 55 to 70 with acute or convalescent COVID-19. Sequenced material: peripheral blood. The chain employs TRBV3-1 (or the pseudogene TRBV3-2) and TRBJ1-5, with D perhaps matching TRBD1 (5 bases). The CDR3 reads CASSQVGTGRPQHF. In DNA form, the CDR3 reads TGTGCCAGCAGCCAAGTAGGCACAGGCCGACCCCAGCATTTT.